The clone carrying this T cell receptor beta chain was seen only a few times. Its antigen remains unidentified. The source of the sample is a study of regulatory dendritic cells for organ transplantation. Study-level points and caveats: Mature dendritic cells appeared to drive more memory CD8+ clonal expansion than regulatory ones.

CFSE-labeled sorted T cells met regulatory or mature dendritic cells for 5 days. V gave up 5 bases and J gave up 9 bases, with 14 bases separating them. This CDR3 contains 12 residues. Germline V gene sequence: CDR1 SGHAT, CDR2 FQDESV (reference sequence). Sequencing was performed with immunoSEQ multiplex PCR; in TCRdb, only in-frame clones are kept and a portion is missing. Of about 12,000 clones listed, 85% to 90% are singletons. The receptor was isolated from a human donor in good health. What was sequenced was naive CD8+ T cells from blood cultured with dendritic cells. Subset denoted: CD45RA+ naive T cells. The genes are TRBV11-1 and TRBJ2-7; D uncertain. The CDR3 DNA reads TGTGCCAGCAGCCCCTGGCTAGACCCGCAGTACTTC. Its protein is CASSPWLDPQYF.